The clone carrying this T cell receptor (delta chain) was seen only a few times. Its matching antigen is unknown. This specimen belongs to a study of Vδ1+ human thymocytes. This CDR3 is built from 19 residues. V was clipped by 4 bases and J by 3 bases; unmatched bases: 19. Germline V lookup: CDR1 TSWWSYY, CDR2 QGS. Study conclusions and caveats: Highly polyclonal TRG and TRD repertoires with Gaussian CDR3 length distributions appeared in thymus. Roughly 22% of thymic delta-chain sequences were Vdelta2, with few Vdelta3, unlike blood Vdelta1+ controls. The authors advised highly purified populations and single-cell validation.

The template was reverse-transcribed extracted RNA. Multiplex PCR used pooled V-gene forward primers and a constant-region reverse primer to amplify CDR3s. TCRdb used CATT to re-call clones from the multiplex PCR reads. There are around 56,000 delta-chain clones in the sample; over 13% occur only once, and about 0.4% lies in the top ten. This clonotype originated in a girl under three years old who had congenital heart surgery. The chain employs TRDV1 and TRDJ1; TRDD3 agrees at 8 bases. Sequenced input: Vdelta1+ gamma-delta thymocytes from the thymus. Subset described: FACS-sorted CD3+ TCRalphabeta- TCRVdelta1+ TCRVdelta2- thymocytes. The CDR3 DNA sequence: TGTGCTCTTGGGGCTAACTCCCCGCGCCTCCGGGATACGTCCGATAAACTCATCTTT. Translation: CALGANSPRLRDTSDKLIF.